These 30 T cell receptor beta chains originate from one sample sequenced in a study of CD8+ T cells in alopecia areata. Once RNA had been extracted, it was reverse transcribed into cDNA to act as the sequencing template. Profiling relied on immunoSEQ multiplex PCR, and the TCRdb table lists in-frame clones only, not all of them. The repertoire has about 180,000 clones, 40% to 65% of them found once; the top ten carry about 9.5%. Treatment meaning: oral pan-JAK inhibitor, 5-10 mg twice daily. The sample was CD8+ T cells sorted from blood, taken at roughly week 52, from a patient treated with tofacitinib. Every receptor here comes from a human donor with alopecia areata.

This clone has a handful of counts. The chain uses TRBV27 and TRBJ2-7; D not resolved. The CDR3 is made up of 15 amino acids. V was cut by 0 bases and J by 3 bases, with 12 bases left in between. CDR1 is MNHEY and CDR2 is SMNVEV in the germline V gene (reference sequence). CDR3 sequence (DNA): TGTGCCAGCAGTTTATCCCAGGCTGCTCTCTACGAGCAGTACTTC. As protein: CASSLSQAALYEQYF.

The chain uses TRBV27 and TRBJ2-7, with D perhaps TRBD2 (6 bases). The CDR3 runs 16 residues. CDR1 and CDR2 (germline): MNHEY, SMNVEV (reference sequence). With 3 bases removed from V and 0 bases from J, the gap between germline ends came to 15 bases. CDR3 sequence: CASSFMVSGNSYEQYF. In DNA, the CDR3 is TGTGCCAGCAGTTTCATGGTTAGCGGAAACTCCTACGAGCAGTACTTC.

This chain connects TRBV6-5 to TRBJ2-7; D might be TRBD1 (6 bases). Trimming left V 1 base short and J 6 bases short, with 10 bases between. CDR3 length equals 13 residues. The germline CDR1 and CDR2 sequences are MNHEY and SVGAGI. The CDR3 here is CASSYYTGLEQYF. As DNA, the CDR3 is TGTGCCAGCAGTTACTACACAGGGCTCGAGCAGTACTTC.

The V gene is TRBV5-4, the J gene TRBJ2-5, with unresolved D. Trimming removed 0 bases at V and 5 bases at J, with 8 bases between. Germline V gene data show CDR1 as SGHNT and CDR2 as YYREEE (reference sequence). CDR3 length equals 13 residues. DNA of the CDR3: TGTGCCAGCAGCTTGGTGGGCGCGGAGACCCAGTACTTC. Residues: CASSLVGAETQYF.

The V call is TRBV27, the J call TRBJ1-2, with TRBD1 as a possible D gene (6 bases). V gave up 2 bases and J gave up 0 bases, with 10 bases separating them. The germline V gene encodes CDR1 MNHEY and CDR2 SMNVEV (reference sequence). This CDR3 spans 15 amino acids. The chain's CDR3 is CASSLIQGTNYGYTF. The CDR3 DNA follows: TGTGCCAGCAGTTTAATTCAGGGGACTAACTATGGCTACACCTTC.

The V call is TRBV20-1, the J call TRBJ2-1; D is undetermined. Germline V CDR1 and CDR2: DFQATT, SNEGSKA (reference sequence). The CDR3 consists of 11 residues. Trimming left V 0 bases short and J 8 bases short, with 5 bases between. For the CDR3, the DNA is TGCAGTGCTAGAGATCGGGATGAGCAGTTCTTC. Its translation: CSARDRDEQFF.

This chain joins TRBV27 and TRBJ2-5; 13 bases are shared with TRBD2. Looked up from germline, CDR1 is MNHEY and CDR2 is SMNVEV (reference sequence). The CDR3 runs to 15 residues. Germline trimming cut 2 bases from V and 5 bases from J; bases unmatched to any gene: 2. CDR3 protein: CASSLTTSGGETQYF. DNA of the CDR3: TGTGCCAGCAGTTTAACGACTAGCGGGGGGGAGACCCAGTACTTC.

Judged by abundance, this clone is medium-sized. The chain employs TRBV10-3 and TRBJ2-5, with D perhaps assigned TRBD1 or TRBD2 (5 bases each). Trimming removed 8 bases at V and 5 bases at J, with 15 bases between. Per the germline V gene, CDR1 is ENHRY and CDR2 is SYGVKD. The CDR3 is 13 residues long. In nucleotides, the CDR3 is TGTGCCATCGGGGGAAGTGGCGAGGAGACCCAGTACTTC. Its protein is CAIGGSGEETQYF.

This clone was detected once. The V gene is TRBV6-5, the J gene TRBJ1-4; TRBD1 might be the D (5 bases). V was trimmed by 2 bases and J by 4 bases, leaving 11 bases between them. This CDR3 comprises 15 residues. The germline V gene has CDR1 MNHEY and CDR2 SVGAGI. The CDR3 coding sequence is TGTGCCAGCAGTTACCGAGGGGAGTTTAATGAAAAACTGTTTTTT. Translating it yields CASSYRGEFNEKLFF.

The chain couples TRBV9 to TRBJ2-5, with a possible D match to TRBD1 (6 bases). CDR3 size: 17 residues. V lost 0 bases, J lost 5 bases, and 20 bases lay in between. The V gene's germline CDR1 is SGDLS and CDR2 YYNGEE. The CDR3 region has the DNA TGTGCCAGCAGCGTAGACCCAGGGCAGGGGAAACGGGAGACCCAGTACTTC. This translates into CASSVDPGQGKRETQYF.

The V and J genes are TRBV11-1 and TRBJ2-5; 7 bases match TRBD2. V was pared by 8 bases and J by 3 bases, with 12 bases of the junction left unmatched. CDR1 is SGHAT and CDR2 is FQDESV in the germline V gene (reference sequence). This CDR3 region has 15 residues. CDR3 region: CASSGAGMAEETQYF. The CDR3, as DNA: TGTGCCAGCTCCGGAGCGGGGATGGCCGAAGAGACCCAGTACTTC.

This clone was seen more than once but under ten times. The V gene is TRBV5-6, the J gene TRBJ1-1, with D possibly TRBD1 on 5 matching bases. The germline gives CDR1 SGHDT, CDR2 YYEEEE. V was trimmed by 5 bases and J by 1 base, leaving 9 bases between them. This CDR3 spans 13 amino acids. The CDR3 loop reads CASRPGPNTEAFF. The CDR3 DNA sequence: TGTGCCAGCAGGCCGGGACCGAACACTGAAGCTTTCTTT.

The J gene is TRBJ2-5, the V gene TRBV7-9; TRBD1 agrees at 8 bases. CDR1 and CDR2 (germline): SEHNR, FQNEAQ (reference sequence). The length of the CDR3 is 16 residues. Trimming cost V 5 bases and J 3 bases; bases outside gene matches: 11. The chain's CDR3 is CASSLYGGQGKETQYF. The DNA of the CDR3 is TGTGCCAGCAGCCTGTATGGCGGACAGGGAAAAGAGACCCAGTACTTC.

The chain links TRBV5-6 to TRBJ1-5; D not resolved. The CDR3 contains 17 residues. V gave up 1 base and J gave up 0 bases, with 14 bases separating them. Germline V lookup: CDR1 SGHDT, CDR2 YYEEEE. The CDR3 region has the DNA TGTGCCAGCAGCTTGACGTTGAAAGCCTTTAGCAATCAGCCCCAGCATTTT. Its translation is CASSLTLKAFSNQPQHF.

This sequence joins TRBV5-1 and TRBJ1-6; D is perhaps TRBD1 (6 bases). The V and J ends lost 0 bases and 7 bases respectively, with 14 bases between them. The CDR3 sequence is 16 residues long. CDR1 and CDR2 from the germline V gene are SGHRS and YFSETQ. The CDR3 bases are TGCGCCAGCAGCTTGGGGGGCCGGGGGCGAAATTCACCCCTCCACTTT. Translated, it gives CASSLGGRGRNSPLHF.

The CDR3 DNA sequence: TGCGCCAGCAGCCTCTGGGACGGTGATAATCAGCCCCAGCATTTT. It specifies CASSLWDGDNQPQHF. The chain links TRBV4-1 to TRBJ1-5; D is perhaps TRBD1 (5 bases). Germline V CDR1 and CDR2: MGHRA, YSYEKL. The CDR3 has 15 amino acids. V gave up 4 bases and J gave up 4 bases, with 14 bases separating them.

This rearrangement joins TRBV6-5 to TRBJ2-2; D unresolved. From germline, CDR1 is MNHEY and CDR2 SVGAGI. The CDR3 runs 14 residues. V dropped 7 bases and J dropped 0 bases, with 9 bases sitting between them. As DNA, the CDR3 is TGTGCCAGCAACGAAGGAGCGAACACCGGGGAGCTGTTTTTT. Translated: CASNEGANTGELFF.

The chain has TRBV7-6 and TRBJ1-1, with D uncertain. Germline CDR1 is SGHVS and CDR2 is FNYEAQ. This CDR3 is built from 14 residues. The V gene lost 1 base and the J gene lost 1 base, with 7 bases spanning the gap. The CDR3 spells CASSLENQNTEAFF. The CDR3 bases are TGTGCCAGCAGCTTAGAGAACCAGAACACTGAAGCTTTCTTT.

The chain joins TRBV30 to TRBJ2-2; 8 bases align to TRBD2. CDR1 is GTSNPN, CDR2 SVGIG, per germline (reference sequence). The CDR3 contains 14 residues. Unmatched junction bases numbered 7, after V lost 5 bases and J lost 5 bases. The DNA for the CDR3 is TGTGCCTGGGAGCCGGGGGGGAGGACCGGGGAGCTGTTTTTT. Translated, it gives CAWEPGGRTGELFF.

For this clone: Germline and junction disagree at one end, which may indicate a read error. The V call is TRBV5-6, the J call TRBJ1-2, with a tentative D call TRBD1 (5 bases). CDR1 SGHDT and CDR2 YYEEEE come from the germline V gene. There are 13 residues in the CDR3. As DNA, the CDR3 is TGTGCCAGCAGCTTAGTGGGGACTTACCTTCTGGGTTTC. This codes for CASSLVGTYLLGF. Full variable domain (outside the CDR3, taken from reference TRBV5-6 and TRBJ1-2): DAGVTQSPTHLIKTRGQQVTLRCSPKSGHDTVSWYQQALGQGPQFIFQYYEEEERQRGNFPDRFSGHQFPNYSSELNVNALLLGDSALYLCASSLVGTYLLGFGSGTRLTVV.

The genes are TRBV7-9 and TRBJ2-2; possible D gene TRBD1, 6 bases. The CDR3 is 16 residues long. The V end was cut by 5 bases, the J end by 2 bases, with 15 bases between. Germline CDR1 SEHNR, CDR2 FQNEAQ (reference sequence). As DNA, the CDR3 is TGTGCCAGCAGCAACAAACAGGGCTTAAACACCGGGGAGCTGTTTTTT. Its translation: CASSNKQGLNTGELFF.

The rearrangement links TRBV6-1 to TRBJ1-2; 9 bases match TRBD1. The CDR3 has 16 residues. The J segment lost 5 bases and the V segment lost 3 bases, leaving 10 bases of the junction unmatched. Germline CDR1 MNHNS, CDR2 SASEGT. CDR3 loop: CASSELIWDRVYGYTF. The CDR3 DNA reads as TGTGCCAGCAGTGAGTTAATCTGGGACAGGGTTTATGGCTACACCTTC.

V gene TRBV10-3 combines with J gene TRBJ2-3; D is unresolved. From germline, CDR1 is ENHRY and CDR2 SYGVKD. V gave up 6 bases and J gave up 6 bases, with 13 bases separating them. The CDR3 is 13 residues long. CDR3 sequence reads: CAIRGALFDTQYF. The CDR3 DNA reads as TGTGCCATCAGAGGCGCACTTTTTGATACGCAGTATTTT.

This clone was recorded a few times. This chain links TRBV11-1 with TRBJ2-7; 8 positions agree with TRBD1. Germline V gene sequence: CDR1 SGHAT, CDR2 FQDESV (reference sequence). The CDR3 consists of 15 residues. Trimming cost V 5 bases and J 1 base; bases outside gene matches: 7. CDR3 loop: CASSAGQGDSYEQYF. The CDR3 bases are TGTGCCAGCAGCGCTGGACAGGGTGATTCCTACGAGCAGTACTTC.

The CDR3 protein is CASSSGMGFGTEAFF. The CDR3 DNA follows: TGTGCCAGCAGCTCGGGGATGGGGTTTGGCACTGAAGCTTTCTTT. The rearrangement links TRBV13 to TRBJ1-1, with D unresolved. This CDR3 is built from 15 residues. The V and J ends lost 4 bases and 4 bases respectively, with 16 bases between them. Germline CDR1 and CDR2: PRHDT and FYEKMQ (reference sequence).

The chain uses TRBV7-3 and TRBJ1-1, with TRBD1 identical over 9 bases. Germline V gives CDR1 SGHTA, CDR2 FQGTGA. J gave up 5 bases and V 3 bases, and 4 bases lay outside the gene matches. This CDR3 has 14 residues. The chain's CDR3 is CASSLGQGSTEAFF. In nucleotides, the CDR3 is TGTGCCAGCAGCTTGGGACAGGGATCGACTGAAGCTTTCTTT.

This clone was counted a few times. V gene TRBV14 combines with J gene TRBJ1-4, with D maybe TRBD1 (6 bases). This CDR3 has 13 amino acids. The germline V gene encodes CDR1 SGHDN and CDR2 FVKESK. The ends were cut back, 6 bases at V and 5 bases at J, with 10 bases in the middle. The CDR3 sequence is CASSRDTNEKLFF. The CDR3 nucleotides read TGTGCCAGCAGTCGGGACACGAATGAAAAACTGTTTTTT.

The rearrangement uses TRBV29-1 and TRBJ2-2; D is possibly TRBD2 (6 bases). The CDR3 extends over 15 amino acids. CDR1 SQVTM and CDR2 ANQGSEA come from the germline V gene. The V end was cut by 4 bases, the J end by 5 bases, with 17 bases between. The CDR3 protein is CSVVLVGGRTGELFF. CDR3 DNA sequence: TGCAGCGTTGTTCTTGTCGGGGGTCGGACCGGGGAGCTGTTTTTT.

The chain uses TRBV4-2 and TRBJ2-3; D may match TRBD1 or TRBD2 (5 bases each). V lost 0 bases and J lost 2, with 18 bases in between. Germline CDR1 LGHNA, CDR2 YNFKEQ. The CDR3 extends over 18 amino acids. In nucleotides, the CDR3 is TGTGCCAGCAGCCAAGAAGGGACGGCTAGCCGCTACACAGATACGCAGTATTTT. Protein: CASSQEGTASRYTDTQYF.

This clone showed up just a few times. The J gene is TRBJ2-6, the V gene TRBV30; D possibly corresponds to TRBD1 (5 bases). The V gene lost 7 bases and the J gene lost 2 bases, with 9 bases spanning the gap. Germline CDR1 GTSNPN, CDR2 SVGIG (reference sequence). CDR3 length: 13 residues. As DNA, the CDR3 is TGTGCCTCAGAGACAGCTGGGGCCAACGTCCTGACTTTC. It specifies CASETAGANVLTF.